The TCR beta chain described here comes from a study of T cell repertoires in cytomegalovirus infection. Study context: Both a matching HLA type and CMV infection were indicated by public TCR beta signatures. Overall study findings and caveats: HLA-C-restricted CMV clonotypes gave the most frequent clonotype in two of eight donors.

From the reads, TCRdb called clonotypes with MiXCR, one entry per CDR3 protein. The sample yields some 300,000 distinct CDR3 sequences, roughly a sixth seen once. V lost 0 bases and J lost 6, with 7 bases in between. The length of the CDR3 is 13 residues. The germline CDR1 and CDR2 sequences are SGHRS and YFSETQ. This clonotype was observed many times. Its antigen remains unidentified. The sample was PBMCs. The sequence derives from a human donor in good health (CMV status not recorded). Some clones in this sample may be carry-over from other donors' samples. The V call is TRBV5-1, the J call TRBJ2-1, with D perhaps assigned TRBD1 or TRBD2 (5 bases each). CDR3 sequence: CASSLGGSNEQFF. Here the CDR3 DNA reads TGCGCCAGCAGCTTGGGGGGGAGCAATGAGCAGTTCTTC.